Sequencing of this T cell receptor beta chain was carried out in a study of blood T cell repertoires in COVID-19. In the original analysis: By means of reference gene primer amplification, nucleated cell counts were estimated. TCRdb's table, derived via immunoSEQ multiplex PCR, lists solely in-frame clones and lacks some. The DNA gave D and trimming, while V, J and clone size come from that table. The repertoire holds 84,000 or so clones, with roughly 84% as singletons. CDR3 length equals 15 residues. CDR1 and CDR2 (germline): MGHRA, YSYEKL. V gave up 1 base and J gave up 7 bases; unmatched junction bases: 5.

The sample consisted of peripheral blood. The sequence was obtained from a man aged 65 to 79 with acute or convalescent COVID-19. This sequence joins TRBV4-1 and TRBJ2-1, with TRBD2 matching over 9 bases. CDR3 residues: CASSQVAGGPNEQFF. CDR3 coding DNA: TGCGCCAGCAGCCAAGTGGCGGGGGGGCCGAATGAGCAGTTCTTC.